The clone carrying this TCR beta chain was recorded once. The repertoire was sequenced with immunoSEQ multiplex PCR; TCRdb's copy has only in-frame clones and lacks some. The data show about 62,000 clones, more than 75% seen once. Germline assignment: CDR1 SGHAT and CDR2 FQNNGV. V dropped 3 bases and J dropped 4; count of bases not matched to a gene: 8. The CDR3 is made up of 16 amino acids. This specimen belongs to a study of technical replicates of blood from a few donors. This chain connects TRBV11-2 to TRBJ2-5; TRBD2 matches 10 bases. The sequence was collected from a human donor in good health. Some clones in this sample may be carry-over from other donors' samples. The sequencing sample was made of PBMCs. CDR3 loop: CASSFSLAGAAETQYF. CDR3 coding DNA: TGTGCCAGCAGCTTTAGTCTAGCGGGAGCAGCAGAGACCCAGTACTTC.